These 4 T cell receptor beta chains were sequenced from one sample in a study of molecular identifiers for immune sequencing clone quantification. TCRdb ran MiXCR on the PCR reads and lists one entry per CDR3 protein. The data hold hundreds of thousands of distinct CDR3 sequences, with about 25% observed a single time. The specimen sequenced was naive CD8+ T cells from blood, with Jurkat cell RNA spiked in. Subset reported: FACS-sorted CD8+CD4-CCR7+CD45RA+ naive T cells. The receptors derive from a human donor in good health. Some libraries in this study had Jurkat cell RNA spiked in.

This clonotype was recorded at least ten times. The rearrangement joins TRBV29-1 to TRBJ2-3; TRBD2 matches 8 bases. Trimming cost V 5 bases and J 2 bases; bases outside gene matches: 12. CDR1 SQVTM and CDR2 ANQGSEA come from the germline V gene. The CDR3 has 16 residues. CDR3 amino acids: CSVPSAGGEFTDTQYF. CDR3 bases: TGCAGCGTTCCTAGTGCGGGGGGCGAATTCACAGATACGCAGTATTTT.

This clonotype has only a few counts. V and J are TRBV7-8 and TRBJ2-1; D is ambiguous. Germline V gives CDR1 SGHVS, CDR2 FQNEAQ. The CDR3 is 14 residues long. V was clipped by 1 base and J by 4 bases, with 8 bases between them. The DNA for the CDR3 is TGTGCCAGCAGCTTAGTGACTGGATACAATGAGCAGTTCTTC. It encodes CASSLVTGYNEQFF.

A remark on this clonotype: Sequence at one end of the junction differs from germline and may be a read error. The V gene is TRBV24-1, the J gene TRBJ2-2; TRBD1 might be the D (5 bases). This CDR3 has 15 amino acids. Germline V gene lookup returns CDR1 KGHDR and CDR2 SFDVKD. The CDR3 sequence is CAPSDFRATTGELFF. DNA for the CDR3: TGTGCCCCCAGTGATTTCAGGGCCACCACCGGGGAGCTGTTTTTT.

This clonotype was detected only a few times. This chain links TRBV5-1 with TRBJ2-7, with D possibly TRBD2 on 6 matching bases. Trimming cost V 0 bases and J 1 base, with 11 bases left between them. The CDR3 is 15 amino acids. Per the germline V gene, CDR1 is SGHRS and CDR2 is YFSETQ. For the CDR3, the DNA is TGCGCCAGCAGCTTGGGAGTCGGGGGTTCCTACGAGCAGTACTTC. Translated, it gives CASSLGVGGSYEQYF.